A selection of T cell receptor beta chains follows, all from one sample in a study of neurological immune-mediated disorders. TCRdb analysed the 5' RACE reads with MiXCR anew, one entry per CDR3 protein. The sample lists about 46,000 distinct CDR3 sequences; approximately 3% were seen once. Source material: PBMCs. These TCRs come from a woman between 45 and 65 years old with multiple sclerosis. The CDR3 runs from the conserved cysteine through the conserved F or W. The D gene is left open where the match is weak. Clone size is shown for a subset of rows, as once, few, many or a class of expanded clone.

CDR3: CSAMVKQETQYF; DNA: TGCAGTGCTATGGTGAAGCAGGAGACCCAGTACTTC; V: TRBV20-1; length: 12; J: TRBJ2-5; size: medium-sized; D: -
CDR3: CASSFLGANTGELFF; DNA: TGCGCCAGCAGCTTTCTGGGGGCGAACACCGGGGAGCTGTTTTTT; V: TRBV5-1; length: 15; J: TRBJ2-2; size: many; D: -
CDR3: CASSSPGSSGNTIYF; DNA: TGTGCCAGCAGCTCCCCGGGATCCTCTGGAAACACCATATATTTT; V: TRBV7-8; length: 15; J: TRBJ1-3; size: many; D: -
CDR3: CSAFSTQTGDEQYF; DNA: TGCAGTGCTTTTTCCACCCAGACTGGAGACGAGCAGTACTTC; V: TRBV20-1; length: 14; J: TRBJ2-7; size: many; D: -
CDR3: CASSRAVSDTQYF; DNA: TGCGCCAGCAGCCGGGCCGTGTCAGATACGCAGTATTTT; V: TRBV5-1; length: 13; J: TRBJ2-3; size: many; D: -
CDR3: CASSFLPGQGRDTQYF; DNA: TGCGCCAGCAGCTTCCTCCCGGGACAGGGGAGAGATACGCAGTATTTT; V: TRBV5-1; length: 16; J: TRBJ2-3; size: many; D: TRBD1
CDR3: CASSLGGSSPLHF; DNA: TGTGCCAGCAGCTTAGGTGGATCTTCACCCCTCCACTTT; V: TRBV7-2; length: 13; J: TRBJ1-6; size: many; D: -
CDR3: CSVEQRGTDTQYF; DNA: TGCAGCGTTGAACAAAGGGGCACAGATACGCAGTATTTT; V: TRBV29-1; length: 13; J: TRBJ2-3; size: many; D: -
CDR3: CASSLFTGGAGQTEAFF; DNA: TGCGCCAGCAGCTTGTTTACCGGGGGCGCCGGTCAAACTGAAGCTTTCTTT; V: TRBV5-1; length: 17; J: TRBJ1-1; size: many; D: -
CDR3: CAHSPGDRDTGELFF; DNA: TGTGCCCACTCCCCGGGGGACAGGGATACCGGGGAGCTGTTTTTT; V: TRBV30; length: 15; J: TRBJ2-2; size: many; D: TRBD1
CDR3: CSAEDPRAGGPGYNEQFF; DNA: TGCAGTGCTGAGGACCCCAGAGCGGGAGGGCCGGGCTACAATGAGCAGTTCTTC; V: TRBV20-1; length: 18; J: TRBJ2-1; size: many; D: TRBD2
CDR3: CASCGGDSYNEQFF; DNA: TGCGCCAGCTGCGGGGGAGACTCCTACAATGAGCAGTTCTTC; V: TRBV5-1; length: 14; J: TRBJ2-1; size: many; D: TRBD2
CDR3: CASSLGPGSGGRETQYF; DNA: TGCGCCAGCAGCTTGGGTCCGGGTAGCGGGGGCCGAGAGACCCAGTACTTC; V: TRBV5-1; length: 17; J: TRBJ2-5; size: many; D: TRBD2
CDR3: CSAGPGLAGPSSYNEQFF; DNA: TGCAGTGCTGGGCCGGGACTAGCGGGGCCTAGCTCCTACAATGAGCAGTTCTTC; V: TRBV20-1; length: 18; J: TRBJ2-1; size: many; D: TRBD2
CDR3: CASSVVTGVTGELFF; DNA: TGTGCCAGCAGCGTGGTCACGGGGGTCACCGGGGAGCTGTTTTTT; V: TRBV5-6; length: 15; J: TRBJ2-2; size: many; D: -
CDR3: CASSQGRGDNEKLFF; DNA: TGTGCCAGCAGCCAAGGCCGGGGGGATAATGAAAAACTGTTTTTT; V: TRBV4-2; length: 15; J: TRBJ1-4; size: many; D: -
CDR3: CDSSIHELEAFF; DNA: TGTGACAGCAGCATCCACGAGCTTGAAGCTTTCTTT; V: TRBV12-3/TRBV12-4; length: 12; J: TRBJ1-1; size: -; D: -
CDR3: CASSYQSGGGTDTQYF; DNA: TGTGCCAGCAGTTACCAGAGCGGGGGGGGCACAGATACGCAGTATTTT; V: TRBV12-3/TRBV12-4; length: 16; J: TRBJ2-3; size: many; D: TRBD2
CDR3: CSARRRASNYGYTF; DNA: TGCAGTGCTAGAAGGAGGGCGAGTAACTATGGCTACACCTTC; V: TRBV20-1; length: 14; J: TRBJ1-2; size: many; D: -
CDR3: CASQSSSGANVLTF; DNA: TGTGCCAGCCAAAGCAGCTCTGGGGCCAACGTCCTGACTTTC; V: TRBV6-1; length: 14; J: TRBJ2-6; size: many; D: -
CDR3: CASSLGFSSYNEQFF; DNA: TGTGCCAGCAGTCTGGGGTTTAGCTCCTACAATGAGCAGTTCTTC; V: TRBV7-2; length: 15; J: TRBJ2-1; size: many; D: -